This T cell receptor beta chain was captured by sequencing in a study of cytomegalovirus exposure and HLA in healthy donors. Study findings and constraints: TRBV6-2, TRBV6-3 and some other V segments were unresolvable in 87-base-pair reads.

Turning to this clone: Antigen specificity is unknown.

The J segment lost 0 bases and the V segment lost 0 bases, leaving 4 bases of the junction unmatched. Germline V CDR1 and CDR2: SGHRS, YFSETQ. The CDR3 is made up of 18 amino acids. The PCR contained 60 Vbeta and 13 Jbeta primers. The method was immunoSEQ multiplex PCR; TCRdb's version includes in-frame clones alone and lacks a portion of them. The sample includes 200,000 to 250,000 clones, roughly 84% seen only once; the top ten take around 1.4%. Sequenced input: PBMCs. The receptor was isolated from a human donor in good health. The J gene is TRBJ2-1, the V gene TRBV5-1, with TRBD2 matching over 12 bases. This chain's CDR3 is CASSLELAGGSSYNEQFF. The CDR3 DNA is TGCGCCAGCAGCTTGGAGCTAGCGGGAGGGAGCTCCTACAATGAGCAGTTCTTC.